Included here is one T cell receptor (beta chain) sequence, with context. This sample was taken from a study of blood T cell repertoires in COVID-19. The protocol was immunoSEQ multiplex PCR, while the TCRdb copy is restricted to in-frame clones and leaves out a portion. This sample has approximately 70,000 clones, with around 89% found just once. This CDR3 contains 13 residues. Germline assignment: CDR1 MNHEY and CDR2 SMNVEV (reference sequence). V dropped 3 bases and J dropped 5; count of bases not matched to a gene: 4. V gene TRBV27 combines with J gene TRBJ2-7; 7 positions agree with TRBD2. This receptor was obtained from a woman in her seventies with acute or convalescent COVID-19. Sequences were obtained from peripheral blood. The CDR3, as DNA: TGTGCCAGCAGTTTTTGGGGGGGAGACGAGCAGTACTTC. Translation gives CASSFWGGDEQYF.